This T cell receptor beta chain was sequenced in a study of post-analysis software for immune sequencing data. As concerns this clonotype: What it recognizes is unknown. A read error may produce the germline difference seen at one junction end.

Study-wide results and limits: With TRBV5-6, TRBV5-1 and TRBV20-1 included, 4 or 5 TRBV segments were more frequent in patients than in controls.

Libraries were made from TCR beta cDNA, and they carried unique molecular identifiers. TCRdb redid the calling of the PCR reads with MiXCR, one entry per CDR3 protein. The sample has about 620,000 distinct CDR3 sequences, around 40% seen once. Germline CDR1 MGHRA, CDR2 YSYEKL. This CDR3 has 14 residues. This sequence joins TRBV4-1 and TRBJ2-7, with a weak D call TRBD1 (5 bases). This sequence originates from a girl aged 10 to 17 with multiple sclerosis. Material: blood. CDR3 DNA: TGCGCCAGCAGCCAACGGTGGGGCAACTACGAGCAGTACTTT. It is translated as CASSQRWGNYEQYF.